A single sample is the source of the 15 T cell receptor beta chains below, sequenced in a study of response to subunit inactivated influenza vaccine (dated by TCRdb to the late 2010s). Preparation of the library involved RT-PCR. The sample was run on an Illumina HiSeq 2500. The public reads were reprocessed in TCRdb via fastp at Q25 and MiXCR, keeping in-frame beta chains. For every CDR3 protein sequence, its rows merge into one entry that carries the most common genes and DNA. Across this sample there are hundreds of thousands of distinct CDR3 sequences, with 11% seen only once. About 11% of the sample lies in the top ten. These data also formed part of another study, on T cells expressing NK-cell markers. Drawing on the second study: TCR beta cDNA libraries were prepared using 5'RACE template switching, which introduced a universal primer site and unique molecular identifiers.

Sequencing was performed on PBMCs from blood, taken on the day of vaccination. All receptors derive from a man aged 45 to 65 who received an inactivated influenza vaccine. Donor details come from another sample of the same person, matched by shared clones.

This sequence joins TRBV20-1 and TRBJ2-1, with 7 bases identical to TRBD2. Germline-derived CDR1 and CDR2 are DFQATT and SNEGSKA (reference sequence). This CDR3 is 15 amino acids long. The V gene end was trimmed by 4 bases and the J gene end by 0 bases; junction bases not matched to a gene: 6. CDR3 sequence: CSATKRGRSYNEQFF. For the CDR3, the DNA is TGCAGTGCTACAAAGCGGGGACGCTCCTACAATGAGCAGTTCTTC.

Only a few counts were recorded for this clonotype. The chain links TRBV29-1 to TRBJ2-7; 7 nucleotides align to TRBD2. Germline CDR1 reads SQVTM; CDR2 reads ANQGSEA. This CDR3 is 14 amino acids long. The V gene end was trimmed by 7 bases and the J gene end by 5 bases; junction bases not matched to a gene: 14. The CDR3 sequence is CSAATLGGRDEQYF. In DNA form, the CDR3 reads TGCAGCGCGGCGACTTTGGGCGGGAGAGACGAGCAGTACTTC.

The chain couples TRBV4-1 to TRBJ2-2, with 7 bases lining up with TRBD1. The germline V gene encodes CDR1 MGHRA and CDR2 YSYEKL. This CDR3 spans 17 amino acids. Trimming removed 0 bases from V and 4 bases from J; junction bases left unmatched: 8. The CDR3 protein is CASSQDGRGRGTGELFF. As DNA, the CDR3 is TGCGCCAGCAGCCAAGATGGTAGGGGGCGAGGCACCGGGGAGCTGTTTTTT.

The V and J genes are TRBV15 and TRBJ2-7, with unresolved D. The length of the CDR3 is 15 residues. The germline V gene has CDR1 LNHNV and CDR2 YYDKDF (reference sequence). Trimming stripped 0 bases from V and 3 bases from J, with 12 bases between. The CDR3 DNA sequence: TGTGCCACCAGCAGAGATAGCCAAACCTTCTACGAGCAGTACTTC. It encodes CATSRDSQTFYEQYF.

V and J are TRBV3-1 and TRBJ2-7; D is uncertain. CDR3 length equals 18 residues. From germline, CDR1 is LGHDT and CDR2 YNNKEL (reference sequence). Trimming removed 0 bases at V and 2 bases at J, with 20 bases between. Here the CDR3 reads CASSQDGLIGDAAYEQYF. The CDR3 DNA follows: TGTGCCAGCAGCCAAGATGGGCTTATCGGCGATGCAGCCTACGAGCAGTACTTC.

V usage is TRBV20-1 and J usage is TRBJ2-7; D not certain. The ends were cut back, 0 bases at V and 2 bases at J, with 11 bases in the middle. This CDR3 has 14 residues. Germline V lookup: CDR1 DFQATT, CDR2 SNEGSKA (reference sequence). The CDR3 reads CSARDRARTYEQYF. CDR3 in DNA: TGCAGTGCTAGAGATCGGGCCCGAACCTACGAGCAGTACTTC.

This CDR3 is CASSLSFRMNTEAFF. The CDR3 nucleotides read TGTGCCAGCAGTCTCAGTTTTCGCATGAACACTGAAGCTTTCTTT. The chain is built from TRBV12-3 or TRBV12-4 and TRBJ1-1; D not resolved. CDR3 length equals 15 residues. The V and J ends lost 5 bases and 0 bases respectively, with 13 bases between them.

This clonotype was counted a few times. The chain carries TRBV4-1 and TRBJ2-1; no clear D gene. This CDR3 spans 15 amino acids. V was cut by 1 base and J by 0 bases, with 7 bases left in between. Germline V lookup: CDR1 MGHRA, CDR2 YSYEKL. The CDR3 region has the DNA TGCGCCAGCAGCCAAGTTAGGAGCTCCTACAATGAGCAGTTCTTC. Its protein product is CASSQVRSSYNEQFF.

The CDR3 spells CASSQGTGVSGYTF. CDR3 sequence (DNA): TGCGCCAGCAGCCAAGGGACAGGGGTATCTGGCTACACCTTC. This chain connects TRBV4-3 to TRBJ1-2; 9 nucleotides agree with TRBD1. The germline V gene encodes CDR1 LGHNA and CDR2 YSLEER. The CDR3 is 14 residues long. With 1 base clipped from V and 7 bases from J, the junction kept 4 bases outside the gene matches.

This clonotype was detected only a few times. The chain uses TRBV7-9 and TRBJ2-3; D is unresolved. The CDR3 covers 15 residues. Germline values: CDR1 SEHNR, CDR2 FQNEAQ (reference sequence). With 5 bases removed from V and 0 bases from J, the gap between germline ends came to 12 bases. The CDR3 spells CASSTLGGSTDTQYF. CDR3 bases: TGTGCCAGCAGCACCTTGGGCGGAAGCACAGATACGCAGTATTTT.

This clonotype came up a few times. The chain has TRBV5-1 and TRBJ2-1; no clear D. V was shortened by 3 bases and J by 0 bases, with 13 bases between the two germline ends. Germline V CDR1 and CDR2: SGHRS, YFSETQ. CDR3 length: 16 residues. This chain's CDR3 is CASSSRTTSSYNEQFF. The CDR3 nucleotides are TGCGCCAGCAGCTCGAGAACAACGAGCTCCTACAATGAGCAGTTCTTC.

This clonotype has more than one count but fewer than ten. The chain is built from TRBV20-1 and TRBJ1-3; D unclear. Between the trimmed V and J ends, which lost 0 bases and 4 bases, there was a span of 10 bases. Germline V gene lookup returns CDR1 DFQATT and CDR2 SNEGSKA (reference sequence). The CDR3 spans 14 residues. The CDR3 loop reads CSARDNLGGNTIYF. The CDR3 bases are TGCAGTGCTAGAGATAACCTCGGAGGAAACACCATATATTTT.

The V call is TRBV6-1, the J call TRBJ1-2, with 7 bases lining up with TRBD1. The junction had 10 bases not matched to a gene; V was cut back by 4 bases and J by 8 bases. Germline CDR1 is MNHNS and CDR2 is SASEGT. This CDR3 has 14 residues. DNA for the CDR3: TGTGCCAGCAGTGCCCTCCGGGACAGTGGGGGCTACACCTTC. It codes for CASSALRDSGGYTF.

The J gene is TRBJ2-1, the V gene TRBV9, with a tentative D call TRBD2 (6 bases). Trimming stripped 2 bases from V and 8 bases from J, with 20 bases between. The V gene's germline CDR1 is SGDLS and CDR2 YYNGEE. The CDR3 loop spans 16 amino acids. In DNA form, the CDR3 reads TGTGCCAGCAGCGTTAAGGAGGGCCAGTCTTACGATGAGCAGTTCTTC. Translated: CASSVKEGQSYDEQFF.

This clonotype has more than one count but fewer than ten. The J gene is TRBJ2-7, the V gene TRBV28; D is perhaps TRBD1 or TRBD2 (6 bases each). The germline V gene has CDR1 MDHEN and CDR2 SYDVKM. The V end lost 3 bases, the J end lost 0 bases, and 12 bases lay between the germline ends. CDR3 size: 15 residues. Here the CDR3 DNA reads TGTGCCAGCAGTTTGGGCGGGACAACCTCCTACGAGCAGTACTTC. Translating it yields CASSLGGTTSYEQYF.